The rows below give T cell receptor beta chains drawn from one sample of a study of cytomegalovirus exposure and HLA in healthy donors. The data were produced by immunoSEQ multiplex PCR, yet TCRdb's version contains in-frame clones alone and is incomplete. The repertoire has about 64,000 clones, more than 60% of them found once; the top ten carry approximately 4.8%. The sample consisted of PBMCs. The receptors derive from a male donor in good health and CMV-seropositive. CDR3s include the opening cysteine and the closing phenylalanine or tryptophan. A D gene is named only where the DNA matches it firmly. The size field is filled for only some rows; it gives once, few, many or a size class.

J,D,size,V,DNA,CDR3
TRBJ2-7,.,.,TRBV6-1,TGTGCCAGCAGTGCCAGGGAAGGAAGCTCCTACGAGCAGTACTTC,CASSAREGSSYEQYF
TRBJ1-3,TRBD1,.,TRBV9,TGTGCCAGCAGCCTGACAGGGGCCGCTGGAAACACCATATATTTT,CASSLTGAAGNTIYF
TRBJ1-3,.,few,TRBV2,TGTGCCAGCAGTTTCGGACAGCCGAGACGGAACACCATATATTTT,CASSFGQPRRNTIYF
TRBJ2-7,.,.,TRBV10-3,TGTGCCATCAGTGACTTTTTGGTTCAGGGCTACGAGCAGTACTTC,CAISDFLVQGYEQYF
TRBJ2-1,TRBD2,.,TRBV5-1,TGCGCCAGCAGCTTCCGGCTAGCGGGGGGCCTGAATGAGCAGTTCTTC,CASSFRLAGGLNEQFF
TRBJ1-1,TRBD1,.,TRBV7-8,TGTGCCAGCAGCTTGGGGACCGGGACAGGGATTGAAGCTTTCTTT,CASSLGTGTGIEAFF
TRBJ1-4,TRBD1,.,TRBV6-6,TGTGCCAGCAGTTACGACAGGGCCGCAGAAAAACTGTTTTTT,CASSYDRAAEKLFF
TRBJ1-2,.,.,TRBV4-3,TGCGCCAGCAGCCAGAAGATCGGGGGAGGCTACACCTTC,CASSQKIGGGYTF
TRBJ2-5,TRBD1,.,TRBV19,TGTGCCAGTAGCCTGGGACAGCGGGAGACCCAGTACTTC,CASSLGQRETQYF
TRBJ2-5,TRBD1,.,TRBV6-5,TGTGCCAGCAGTTCCTCGGGGACAGCCGGAGAGACCCAGTACTTC,CASSSSGTAGETQYF
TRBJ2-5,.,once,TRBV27,TGTGCCAGCAGTTTAGGGGGGTCCCAGTACTTC,CASSLGGSQYF
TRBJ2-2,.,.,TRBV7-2,TGTGCCAGCAGCTTACGACAGATTTACACCGGGGAGCTGTTTTTT,CASSLRQIYTGELFF
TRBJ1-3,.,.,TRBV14,TGTGCCAGCAGCCCGCTTGGGACTTCCTCTGGAAACACCATATATTTT,CASSPLGTSSGNTIYF
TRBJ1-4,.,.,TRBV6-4,TGTGCCAGCAGTGGACCGCGACAGGTTGATAATGAAAAACTGTTTTTT,CASSGPRQVDNEKLFF
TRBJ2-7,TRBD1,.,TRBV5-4,TGTGCCAGCAGCCCCGGGACAGCCTACGAGCAGTACTTC,CASSPGTAYEQYF
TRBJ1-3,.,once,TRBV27,TGTGCCAGCAGTTTATCGGGCAGGGGTAAGGGAAACACCATATATTTT,CASSLSGRGKGNTIYF
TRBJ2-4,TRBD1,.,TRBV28,TGTGCCAGCAGTCCAAGGACAGGGAAGGCCAAAAACATTCAGTACTTC,CASSPRTGKAKNIQYF
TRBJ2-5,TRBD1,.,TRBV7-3,TGTGCCAGCAGCTCCAACCGGGGACAGGGACAGACCCAGTACTTC,CASSSNRGQGQTQYF
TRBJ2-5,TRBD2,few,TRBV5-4,TGTGCCAGCAGCTTTTTAGGCGGGGGGGCCGATTGGGAGACCCAGTACTTC,CASSFLGGGADWETQYF
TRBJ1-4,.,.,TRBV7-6,TGTGCCAGCAGGAGAGGGTCGGACGCAACTAATGAAAAACTGTTTTTT,CASRRGSDATNEKLFF
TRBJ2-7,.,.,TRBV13,TGTGCCAGCAGCTTAGTAGGACAGAGAATTTCCTACGAGCAGTACTTC,CASSLVGQRISYEQYF
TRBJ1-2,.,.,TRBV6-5,TGTGCCAGCAGTTACTCGGTCCAGCGCAACTATGGCTACACCTTC,CASSYSVQRNYGYTF
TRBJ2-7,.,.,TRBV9,TGTGCCAGCAGCGGAAGGGGAAGCTCCTACGAGCAGTACTTC,CASSGRGSSYEQYF
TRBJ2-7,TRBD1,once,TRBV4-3,TGCGCCAGCAGCCCCGGGACAGGATCCTACGAGCAGTACTTC,CASSPGTGSYEQYF
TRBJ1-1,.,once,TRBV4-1,TGCGCCAGCAGCCAAGATTGGGGGCCCACTGAAGCTTTCTTT,CASSQDWGPTEAFF
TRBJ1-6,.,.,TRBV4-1,TGCGCCAGCAGCCAAGTAGTTGTTAATTCACCCCTCCACTTT,CASSQVVVNSPLHF